The T cell receptor (beta chain) under discussion was sequenced for a study of cytomegalovirus exposure and HLA in healthy donors. Study conclusions and caveats: A classifier reportedly called cytomegalovirus status with high sensitivity and specificity. TCR association rates varied by HLA locus in a later analysis, with DRB1 highest and HLA-C lowest.

PCR was performed using 60 Vbeta and 13 Jbeta primers. The repertoire was sequenced with immunoSEQ multiplex PCR; TCRdb's copy has only in-frame clones and lacks some. In the table there are 110,000 or so clones, roughly 15% of which are singletons. CDR1 is MNHEY, CDR2 SVGAGI, per germline. Trimming removed 7 bases at V and 0 bases at J, with 12 bases between. There are 14 residues in the CDR3. Regarding this clone: Its target is unknown.

This rearrangement joins TRBV6-5 to TRBJ1-2; no clear D. The receptor's source is a female donor in good health and CMV-seronegative. Sequencing was performed on PBMCs. This CDR3 reads CASKPLLANYGYTF. CDR3 nucleotide sequence: TGTGCCAGCAAGCCCTTACTAGCTAACTATGGCTACACCTTC.